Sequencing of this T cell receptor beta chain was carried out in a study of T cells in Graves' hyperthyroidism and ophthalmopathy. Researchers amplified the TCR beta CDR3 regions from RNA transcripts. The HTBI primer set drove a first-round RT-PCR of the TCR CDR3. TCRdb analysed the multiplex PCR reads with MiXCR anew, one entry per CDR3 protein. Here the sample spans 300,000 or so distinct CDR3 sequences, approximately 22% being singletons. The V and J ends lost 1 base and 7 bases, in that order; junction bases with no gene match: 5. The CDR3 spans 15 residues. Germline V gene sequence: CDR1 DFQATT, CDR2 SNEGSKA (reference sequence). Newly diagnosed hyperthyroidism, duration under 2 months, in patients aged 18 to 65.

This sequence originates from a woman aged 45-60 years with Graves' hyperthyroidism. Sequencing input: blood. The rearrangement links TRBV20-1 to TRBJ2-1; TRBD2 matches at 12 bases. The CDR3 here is CSARGTSGVFNEQFF. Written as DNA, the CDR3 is TGCAGTGCTAGAGGGACTAGCGGGGTATTTAATGAGCAGTTCTTC.